This T cell receptor (beta chain) comes out of a study of STAT5B mutations in CD4+ large granular lymphocyte leukemia (dated by TCRdb to the early 2020s). With respect to the entire study: Among healthy controls, the CDR3 'QG' motif was associated with a particular HLA allele. The study compared the TCRbeta repertoires of patients with CD4+ T-cell large granular lymphocyte leukemia against those of healthy blood donors. Flow cytometry performed on FACSCanto II or FACSVerse showed that the purified fractions had more than 95% purity among lymphocytes. Points the paper makes about the study in general: CD4-sorted patient repertoires appeared more clonal than healthy CD4+ repertoires, and this difference persisted after removing the putative leukemic clones. Main leukemic clonotypes were private to each patient, although approximately 25% of the main leukemic clonotypes were found at low frequency in the non-leukemic repertoires of other patients. TRBV06-family usage was enriched among the top patient clones (8/27) compared with healthy controls (2/35). The data were not HLA-matched, and the relatively small sample size could explain the higher clonality seen in CD4+ compared with CD8+ T-LGLL.

This clone has just one count. Which antigen it targets is not known. No base quality values were provided; no much bigger clone lies one nucleotide off. TCRbeta rearrangements were sequenced from genomic DNA using the immunoSEQ assay at survey resolution. As for the original processing: In the TCR sequencing data, the lowest productive clonotype frequency that could be detected was 2.59 x 10-5. Analyses included only productive TCRbeta rearrangements, meaning complete and in-frame sequences. The clonality of each sample was calculated as Simpson clonality in the immunoSEQ Analyzer version 3.0. Clones were binned by frequency as very rare, small, medium, large (1-20%) or hyperexpanded (>20%). Generation probabilities were estimated with OLGA 1.2.3, V-gene circos plots were generated with VDJtools, specificities were searched for in VDJdb, and CDR3 motifs were identified with GLIPH. The table comes from immuneACCESS by way of TCRdb, which keeps in-frame sequences with V and J called. Part of the clones is missing from these tables; in studies checked, under half for an unresolved V gene and the rest for unknown reasons. V, J and clone size are taken as reported in that table, and D and trimming were inferred from the DNA itself. The sample table records roughly 34,000 clones; around 76% of these occur just once. Roughly 7% of the sample comes from the top ten.

V and J are truncated by 7 bases and 0 bases respectively, leaving an intervening sequence of 9 bases. For CDR1 and CDR2, the germline V gene (reference sequence) lists SEHNR and FQNEAQ. Including cysteine and phenylalanine, the CDR3 has 14 amino acids. The CDR3 DNA has 42 bases and is translated from base 1. Healthy controls were 35 to 40 blood donors whose buffy coats came from the Finnish Red Cross blood service. All TCR-sequenced material derived from peripheral blood: patient blood samples and healthy donor buffy coats. Peripheral blood mononuclear cells were isolated by Ficoll-Hypaque gradient centrifugation. CD4+ cells were magnetically purified from the buffy coats of healthy controls. Genomic DNA was extracted using the Gentra Puregene Cell and Tissue kit, and a Qubit 2.0 fluorometer was used to quantify it.

This TCR came from a human donor in good health. Specimen: CD4+ T cells from blood buffy coats. The chain is encoded by TRBV7-9 joined to TRBJ1-4; confidence is insufficient to name the D gene. The CDR3 protein sequence reads: CASTASTTNEKLFF. The DNA sequence is given as TGTGCCAGCACCGCTAGCACAACTAATGAAAAACTGTTTTTT.